This T cell receptor (beta chain) came from a study of cytomegalovirus exposure and HLA in healthy donors. Study in general: A later analysis reported the same platform for the roughly 120 validation repertoires and the approximately 670 first-cohort repertoires.

Produced via immunoSEQ multiplex PCR; TCRdb's table is partial and in-frame only. This table has around 160,000 clones, approximately 90% appearing once. Study-wide points: Most TCR sequences were uncommon, yet certain public TCRs appeared in many donors.

As concerns this clone: What it recognizes is unknown.

Germline V gives CDR1 MNHEY, CDR2 SVGAGI. The CDR3 has 14 residues. V lost 7 bases, J lost 6 bases, and 18 bases lay in between. Sequencing was performed on PBMCs. This clonotype was obtained from a man younger than 35 in good health and CMV-seronegative. This chain uses TRBV6-5 with TRBJ1-1, with a possible D match to TRBD1 (5 bases). The CDR3 loop is CASITSAGVPEAFF. The CDR3 nucleotides are TGTGCCAGCATCACAAGCGCGGGGGTGCCTGAAGCTTTCTTT.